This T cell receptor beta chain appears in the sequencing data of a study of T cell responses to AZD1222 COVID-19 vaccine. From germline, CDR1 is WNHNN and CDR2 SYGVQD (reference sequence). CDR3 length: 13 residues. Deletions cut 4 bases from V and 4 bases from J, with 9 bases between. Only in-frame clones appear in the TCRdb table, and some are missing; sequencing was by immunoSEQ multiplex PCR. This table has about 170,000 clones, around 90% appearing once. Points from the study as a whole: Mostly white British, mostly female donors; authors suggested clonal diversity may be underestimated. At baseline, just 6 or 7 AZD1222 recipients tested seropositive.

Concerning this clone: No antigen is known for it.

The chain combines TRBV10-1 with TRBJ2-3; D gene unclear. Sequencing was performed on peripheral blood, taken 28 days after the second dose of the MenACWY control vaccine. The clonotype was recovered from an adult who received the MenACWY meningococcal vaccine as a control. The CDR3 loop is CASSGRAADTQYF. CDR3 nucleotides: TGCGCCAGCAGTGGTAGGGCGGCAGATACGCAGTATTTT.